This entry is about one T cell receptor (beta chain). The CDR3 consists of 17 residues. Looked up from germline, CDR1 is SGHTA and CDR2 is FQGTGA. Trimming removed 5 bases at V and 6 bases at J, with 23 bases between. This entry is derived from a study of blood T cell repertoires in COVID-19. The overall study: Sites across the United States, Italy and Spain contributed samples from acute and convalescent COVID-19. PBMCs, B-cell-depleted T cells, or T cells were the source of the cDNA or gDNA that made up the material.

Here immunoSEQ multiplex PCR was the method, and the copy in TCRdb shows in-frame clones only, minus some. The sample consists of hundreds of thousands of clones, around nine tenths of them appearing once. Recruited during active infection, patients (from Seattle) were subsequently followed longitudinally. This TCR came from a woman aged 50 to 65 with COVID-19, enrolled during active disease. Sequenced: peripheral blood. V gene TRBV7-3 combines with J gene TRBJ2-1; a possible D gene is TRBD2 (6 bases). CDR3 DNA: TGTGCCAGCAGCCCCGATCCCGGGGTCCGGCGGGGCAATGAGCAGTTCTTC. Translated: CASSPDPGVRRGNEQFF.